Shown below are 18 T cell receptor beta chains from a single sample sequenced in a study of regulatory T cells in long-lasting Graves disease. Building of the TCR beta libraries involved iRepertoire HTBI primers and Arm-PCR of CDR3 regions. TCRdb called the multiplex PCR reads again in MiXCR, with one record for every CDR3 protein. The repertoire consists of around 250,000 distinct CDR3 sequences, with approximately 18% occurring once and the leading ten covering less than 15%. Specified time point: newly diagnosed GD, antithyroid drugs for less than 3 months. The TCR library was prepared using RNA isolated from PBMCs. The same sample was also studied in work on T cells in Graves' hyperthyroidism and ophthalmopathy.

This sample comprised peripheral blood mononuclear cells (PBMCs), obtained at new diagnosis, from a patient treated with antithyroid drugs. The origin of the receptors is a woman between 25 and 40 years old with Graves disease.

This clonotype was counted at least ten times. This rearrangement joins TRBV7-9 to TRBJ2-2; D gene ambiguous. V shed 5 bases and J shed 0 bases, with 7 bases lying between them. Germline assignment: CDR1 SEHNR and CDR2 FQNEAQ (reference sequence). CDR3 length: 14 residues. As DNA, the CDR3 is TGTGCCAGCAGCCTAATTGCGAACACCGGGGAGCTGTTTTTT. As protein: CASSLIANTGELFF.

This clonotype has a count of ten or more. V is TRBV5-6 and J is TRBJ2-3, with D possibly TRBD2 on 5 matching bases. The V end lost 4 bases, the J end lost 11 bases, and 17 bases lay between the germline ends. This CDR3 is 13 amino acids long. CDR1 and CDR2 (germline): SGHDT, YYEEEE. CDR3 sequence: CASSPIPDLRQYF. The CDR3 DNA reads as TGTGCCAGCAGCCCCATCCCGGACTTGAGGCAGTATTTT.

Note on this clonotype: With a much larger clone just one base away, this may be a read error. Because it lacks the conserved phenylalanine or tryptophan at the end, this CDR3 is likely a read error. This chain links TRBV7-9 with TRBJ1-1; possible D gene TRBD1, 6 bases. The V end was cut by 5 bases, the J end by 9 bases, with 13 bases between. Germline CDR1 reads SEHNR; CDR2 reads FQNEAQ (reference sequence). The CDR3 spans 12 residues. The CDR3 nucleotides read TGTGCCAGCAGCCAGGCCCAGGGGAAAGCTTTCTCT. It translates to CASSQAQGKAFS.

V and J are TRBV5-8 and TRBJ2-5, with D perhaps matching TRBD2 (6 bases). This CDR3 comprises 15 residues. The germline V gene has CDR1 SGHTS and CDR2 YDEGEE. Deletions cut 4 bases from V and 5 bases from J, with 18 bases between. CDR3 coding DNA: TGTGCCAGCAGCCCCCGCGGGACCCTGGGGGAGACCCAGTACTTC. This codes for CASSPRGTLGETQYF.

The CDR3 region is CSARDSRDLQETQYF. The DNA for the CDR3 is TGCAGTGCTAGAGATTCCCGGGACTTGCAAGAGACCCAGTACTTC. This rearrangement joins TRBV20-1 to TRBJ2-5; tentative D call: TRBD2 (6 bases). From germline, CDR1 is DFQATT and CDR2 SNEGSKA (reference sequence). The V end was cut by 0 bases, the J end by 2 bases, with 13 bases between. The CDR3 is 15 amino acids.

V gene TRBV19 combines with J gene TRBJ1-1; D is unresolved. Germline V gene data show CDR1 as LNHDA and CDR2 as SQIVND (reference sequence). CDR3 length: 14 amino acids. The V end was cut by 5 bases, the J end by 3 bases, with 13 bases between. The CDR3 loop reads CASSFIGRDTEAFF. The CDR3 DNA reads as TGTGCCAGTAGTTTCATTGGGAGGGACACTGAAGCTTTCTTT.

This rearrangement joins TRBV4-2 to TRBJ1-2; D unclear. Deletions cut 0 bases from V and 7 bases from J, with 18 bases between. Germline V gives CDR1 LGHNA, CDR2 YNFKEQ. CDR3 length equals 16 residues. For the CDR3, the DNA is TGTGCCAGCAGCCAAGATACCGTGAGGGTGGCGGCTGGCTACACCTTC. This codes for CASSQDTVRVAAGYTF.

This clonotype was recorded a few times. V usage is TRBV20-1 and J usage is TRBJ1-4, with 7 positions matching TRBD1. CDR1 is DFQATT, CDR2 SNEGSKA, per germline (reference sequence). This CDR3 spans 16 amino acids. J gave up 0 bases and V 5 bases, and 9 bases lay outside the gene matches. The DNA of the CDR3 is TGCAGTGCTCGGGACAGCGGAGTTGCAACTAATGAAAAACTGTTTTTT. Its translation: CSARDSGVATNEKLFF.

This clonotype occurred many times. The V call is TRBV7-9, the J call TRBJ2-3; D not certain. The J call is in doubt because the DNA end fits TRBJ2-7 better. CDR1 SEHNR and CDR2 FQNEAQ come from the germline V gene (reference sequence). The CDR3 totals 15 residues. This CDR3 reads CASSLEFRPVYEQYF. The CDR3 DNA reads as TGTGCCAGCAGCTTAGAGTTCAGGCCGGTCTACGAGCAGTACTTC.

This clonotype was counted once. The rearrangement links TRBV6-2 or TRBV6-3 to TRBJ2-5, with D uncertain. Trimming cost V 6 bases and J 4 bases, with 15 bases left between them. The germline V gene encodes CDR1 MNHEY and CDR2 SVGEGT. The CDR3 covers 14 residues. CDR3 sequence reads: CASRRRSSVETQYF. CDR3 bases: TGTGCCAGCAGAAGACGGTCCTCGGTAGAGACCCAGTACTTC.

This clonotype was seen a handful of times. One base separates it from a far larger clone, so it is likely a read error. This rearrangement joins TRBV20-1 to TRBJ2-1; 8 positions match TRBD1. Germline trimming cut 6 bases from V and 10 bases from J; bases unmatched to any gene: 11. The V gene's germline CDR1 is DFQATT and CDR2 SNEGSKA (reference sequence). This CDR3 has 13 amino acids. DNA of the CDR3: TGCAGTGCGGACCGGGACAGGACCTACGAGCAGTTCTTC. Amino acid sequence: CSADRDRTYEQFF.

With regard to this clonotype: An end of the junction does not agree with germline; a read error may underlie this. The gene calls are TRBV7-2 and TRBJ2-7; D is unclear. The CDR3 is 15 residues long. Germline V gene sequence: CDR1 SGHTA, CDR2 FQGNSA. The CDR3 sequence is CASSLTADPSYKQYF. The CDR3 region has the DNA TGTGCCAGCAGCTTAACGGCGGACCCTTCCTACAAGCAGTACTTC.

The table lists this clonotype with many counts. CDR3 nucleotide sequence: TGTGCCAGCAGCCTCCGGGACGGTAATGAAAAACTGTTTTTT. Amino acid sequence: CASSLRDGNEKLFF. This chain uses TRBV7-9 with TRBJ1-4; possibly TRBD1 for D (5 bases). Germline V lookup: CDR1 SEHNR, CDR2 FQNEAQ (reference sequence). The CDR3 extends over 14 amino acids. V was trimmed by 5 bases and J by 4 bases, leaving 11 bases between them.

The J gene is TRBJ1-2, the V gene TRBV28; D ambiguous. V lost 5 bases and J 6 bases, leaving 13 bases between the germline ends. This CDR3 has 13 residues. Germline CDR1 MDHEN, CDR2 SYDVKM. CDR3 coding DNA: TGTGCCAGCAGTCCGCCAACAGAGGATGGCTACACCTTC. Residues: CASSPPTEDGYTF.

Ten or more counts support this clonotype. The chain carries TRBV27 and TRBJ2-1; D is ambiguous. The CDR3 spans 12 residues. Germline assignment: CDR1 MNHEY and CDR2 SMNVEV (reference sequence). V was pared by 5 bases and J by 9 bases, with 11 bases between. The CDR3 bases are TGTGCCAGCAGTCCGCGTTACGGTGAGCAGTTCTTC. This translates into CASSPRYGEQFF.

The genes are TRBV7-3 and TRBJ2-2; no clear D. V was clipped by 5 bases and J by 0 bases, with 16 bases between them. CDR1 is SGHTA, CDR2 FQGTGA, per germline. The CDR3 totals 17 residues. The CDR3 region is CASSPLNREANTGELFF. CDR3 in DNA: TGTGCCAGCAGCCCTCTTAACAGAGAGGCGAACACCGGGGAGCTGTTTTTT.

Ten or more counts support this clonotype. The chain has TRBV9 and TRBJ1-1, with TRBD1 as a possible D gene (5 bases). Per germline, CDR1 SGDLS and CDR2 YYNGEE. CDR3 length: 15 amino acids. With 0 bases removed from V and 0 bases from J, the gap between germline ends came to 9 bases. For the CDR3, the DNA is TGTGCCAGCAGCGTAGGAGGGACGGTGAACACTGAAGCTTTCTTT. Translating it yields CASSVGGTVNTEAFF.

This clonotype occurred many times. The chain combines TRBV7-2 with TRBJ1-1; tentatively, D is TRBD1 (6 bases). V was cut by 1 base and J by 1 base, with 10 bases left in between. Germline CDR1 SGHTA, CDR2 FQGNSA. This CDR3 spans 15 amino acids. The CDR3 sequence: CASSLVRGSNTEAFF. CDR3 nucleotides: TGTGCCAGCAGCTTAGTAAGGGGGTCGAACACTGAAGCTTTCTTT.